These T cell receptor beta chains were read from a single sample in a study of cytomegalovirus exposure and HLA in healthy donors. Profiled with immunoSEQ multiplex PCR; TCRdb holds only in-frame clones, not every one. The sample has approximately 190,000 clones, roughly 80% seen once. The sequenced sample was PBMCs. Source of these receptors: a middle-aged man in good health and CMV-seropositive. Each CDR3 is given with its conserved first and last residue. The D gene is left open where the match is weak. Part of the rows lack a size; the others show once, few, many or a class for expanded clones.

few,TRBV15,NA,TRBJ1-4,CATSSAGGPNEKLFF,TGTGCCACCTCATCTGCTGGGGGCCCTAATGAAAAACTGTTTTTT
NA,TRBV7-9,NA,TRBJ1-5,CASSLGTVSNQPQHF,TGTGCCAGCAGCTTAGGCACAGTGAGCAATCAGCCCCAGCATTTT
few,TRBV4-3,TRBD2,TRBJ2-1,CASSQDLAAGRGDEQFF,TGCGCCAGCAGCCAAGATCTAGCGGCCGGGAGGGGCGATGAGCAGTTCTTC
once,TRBV6-5,TRBD1,TRBJ1-2,CASSTGTGLGGYTF,TGTGCCAGCAGTACGGGGACAGGGTTGGGGGGCTACACCTTC
NA,TRBV4-3,NA,TRBJ1-2,CASSPTAGSRYGYTF,TGCGCCAGCAGCCCCACGGCGGGGTCGCGCTATGGCTACACCTTC
NA,TRBV28,TRBD2,TRBJ2-7,CATFAAGSKGQYF,TGTGCCACCTTTGCAGCGGGGAGTAAGGGGCAGTACTTC
NA,TRBV27,NA,TRBJ1-1,CASSWFGGTEAFF,TGTGCCAGCAGTTGGTTCGGGGGCACTGAAGCTTTCTTT
few,TRBV5-4,TRBD2,TRBJ2-1,CASSFGLASGEQFF,TGTGCCAGCAGCTTTGGACTAGCGAGCGGTGAGCAGTTCTTC
once,TRBV15,TRBD1,TRBJ1-1,CATSRGTGGDTEAFF,TGTGCCACCAGCCGAGGGACAGGGGGGGACACTGAAGCTTTCTTT
NA,TRBV28,TRBD1,TRBJ1-1,CASIPRGTGPSTEAFF,TGTGCCAGCATCCCCAGGGGGACAGGCCCAAGCACTGAAGCTTTCTTT
NA,TRBV29-1,TRBD1,TRBJ2-3,CSVENGQGKGDTQYF,TGCAGCGTTGAAAACGGACAGGGAAAGGGGGATACGCAGTATTTT
once,TRBV11-3,NA,TRBJ2-7,CASSLEQTSYEQYF,TGTGCCAGCAGCTTAGAACAGACCTCCTACGAGCAGTACTTC
NA,TRBV5-4,TRBD1,TRBJ2-6,CASSLSFTGGVLTF,TGTGCCAGCAGCTTGAGTTTTACAGGGGGCGTCCTGACTTTC
NA,TRBV9,TRBD1,TRBJ2-6,CASSPRRTGTGANVLTF,TGTGCCAGCAGCCCACGGCGGACAGGGACAGGGGCCAACGTCCTGACTTTC
NA,TRBV28,NA,TRBJ1-5,CASSRDLNQPQHF,TGTGCCAGCAGCCGGGATCTAAATCAGCCCCAGCATTTT
NA,TRBV19,TRBD1,TRBJ2-6,CASSPAGGAGANVLTF,TGTGCCAGTAGTCCTGCAGGGGGCGCTGGGGCCAACGTCCTGACTTTC
few,TRBV25-1,TRBD1,TRBJ1-2,CASRKMGEQGVNYGYTF,TGTGCCAGCAGGAAAATGGGGGAGCAGGGGGTTAACTATGGCTACACCTTC
NA,TRBV5-6,TRBD1,TRBJ1-6,CASSPDRGRRMYNSPLHF,TGTGCCAGCAGTCCGGACAGGGGGCGCAGGATGTATAATTCACCCCTCCACTTT
NA,TRBV4-2,TRBD2,TRBJ2-4,CASSQGGTSGVRGKNIQYF,TGTGCCAGCAGCCAAGGAGGGACTAGCGGGGTAAGGGGCAAAAACATTCAGTACTTC
NA,TRBV23-1,TRBD2,TRBJ2-4,CASSPSRFGSGGARRNIQYF,TGCGCCAGCAGTCCCTCGAGGTTCGGTAGCGGGGGGGCCAGGAGAAACATTCAGTACTTC
NA,TRBV21-1,NA,TRBJ2-5,CASSKEPVGEVGSIETQYF,TGTGCCAGCAGCAAAGAACCGGTCGGGGAGGTTGGGAGCATCGAGACCCAGTACTTC
NA,TRBV9,TRBD1,TRBJ1-1,CASSERQGITTEAFF,TGTGCCAGCAGCGAGAGACAGGGCATTACCACTGAAGCTTTCTTT
NA,TRBV7-2,TRBD2,TRBJ2-5,CASSLGSGGAQETQYF,TGTGCCAGCAGCTTAGGTAGCGGGGGGGCCCAGGAGACCCAGTACTTC
NA,TRBV7-2,TRBD1,TRBJ1-4,CASSRTGGNEKLFF,TGTGCCAGCAGCAGGACAGGGGGTAATGAAAAACTGTTTTTT
NA,TRBV2,TRBD2,TRBJ2-5,CASEGRLAGGRETQYF,TGTGCCAGCGAGGGTAGACTAGCGGGGGGGCGGGAGACCCAGTACTTC
NA,TRBV7-9,NA,TRBJ1-2,CSSSFGQNGGYTF,TGTTCCAGCAGCTTTGGGCAGAACGGTGGCTACACCTTC
NA,TRBV14,NA,TRBJ2-7,CASSLRRDAHYYEQYF,TGTGCCAGCAGCCTAAGGAGAGACGCCCATTACTACGAGCAGTACTTC
NA,TRBV7-2,TRBD1,TRBJ2-2,CASSLGITGAGTGELFF,TGTGCCAGCAGCTTAGGGATCACAGGGGCGGGCACCGGGGAGCTGTTTTTT
NA,TRBV13,TRBD1,TRBJ2-7,CASSLGGQGVEQYF,TGTGCCAGCAGCTTAGGGGGACAGGGAGTCGAGCAGTACTTC
NA,TRBV5-1,TRBD2,TRBJ2-3,CASSPLTSGGGQYF,TGCGCCAGCAGCCCCTTAACTAGCGGGGGGGGGCAGTATTTT
NA,TRBV30,NA,TRBJ1-2,CAWSLSLKRANYGYTF,TGTGCCTGGAGCCTTAGCCTTAAAAGAGCTAACTATGGCTACACCTTC
NA,TRBV19,TRBD2,TRBJ2-1,CASSIIGTSGGYNEQFF,TGTGCCAGTAGTATAATCGGAACTAGCGGGGGGTACAATGAGCAGTTCTTC
NA,TRBV13,NA,TRBJ1-1,CASSLGGTGLTEAFF,TGTGCCAGCAGCTTAGGGGGAACAGGGCTCACTGAAGCTTTCTTT
NA,TRBV30,NA,TRBJ2-7,CAWTPGGRKSSYEQYF,TGTGCCTGGACCCCAGGGGGGCGAAAGAGCTCCTACGAGCAGTACTTC
NA,TRBV19,NA,TRBJ2-3,CASSATARTTDTQYF,TGTGCCAGTAGTGCGACAGCCCGTACCACAGATACGCAGTATTTT
few,TRBV27,NA,TRBJ1-1,CASSLTSRGEAFF,TGTGCCAGCAGTTTAACCTCCCGGGGTGAAGCTTTCTTT
few,TRBV7-9,NA,TRBJ1-1,CASSLGQATEAFF,TGTGCCAGCAGCTTAGGACAGGCGACTGAAGCTTTCTTT
NA,TRBV6-5,NA,TRBJ2-1,CASNRQGGYNEQFF,TGTGCCTCCAATAGGCAGGGTGGGTACAATGAGCAGTTCTTC
once,TRBV23-1,NA,TRBJ2-1,CASSWGGPYNEQFF,TGCGCCAGCTCCTGGGGGGGCCCGTACAATGAGCAGTTCTTC
few,TRBV30,NA,TRBJ2-5,CAWSVRGAEETQYF,TGTGCCTGGAGTGTTCGGGGGGCTGAGGAGACCCAGTACTTC
NA,TRBV30,TRBD1,TRBJ1-2,CAWSAPRTGGGGYTF,TGTGCCTGGAGTGCCCCTAGGACAGGCGGGGGGGGCTACACCTTC
NA,TRBV27,NA,TRBJ2-3,CARPYGDTQYF,TGTGCCAGGCCATACGGGGATACGCAGTATTTT
NA,TRBV27,NA,TRBJ2-3,CASSPGRGTDTQYF,TGTGCCAGCAGTCCAGGCAGGGGCACAGATACGCAGTATTTT
NA,TRBV6-5,NA,TRBJ2-3,CASSSVLRLTDTQYF,TGTGCCAGCAGTTCTGTTCTACGTCTGACAGATACGCAGTATTTT
few,TRBV29-1,NA,TRBJ2-7,CSVGTSYEQYF,TGCAGCGTAGGGACATCTTATGAGCAGTACTTC
NA,TRBV7-3,TRBD1,TRBJ2-5,CASSPQGTETQYF,TGTGCCAGCAGTCCACAGGGGACAGAGACCCAGTACTTC
NA,TRBV5-1,NA,TRBJ1-4,CASSFDREKLFF,TGCGCCAGCAGCTTCGATCGGGAAAAACTGTTTTTT
once,TRBV7-6,TRBD1,TRBJ1-1,CASSSTGGFTEAFF,TGTGCCAGCAGCTCGACAGGGGGCTTCACTGAAGCTTTCTTT
NA,TRBV5-4,NA,TRBJ1-2,CASSLGANYGYTF,TGTGCCAGCAGCTTAGGAGCTAACTATGGCTACACCTTC
NA,TRBV30,NA,TRBJ2-5,CAFSRGEETQYF,TGTGCTTTTAGCAGGGGAGAAGAGACCCAGTACTTC
once,TRBV5-1,TRBD1,TRBJ2-5,CASSLAGQAGETQYF,TGCGCCAGCAGCTTGGCGGGACAGGCGGGGGAGACCCAGTACTTC
NA,TRBV28,NA,TRBJ1-1,CASALGERMNTEAFF,TGTGCCAGCGCTCTAGGGGAACGGATGAACACTGAAGCTTTCTTT
NA,TRBV18,TRBD2,TRBJ2-5,CASLAGDLQETQYF,TGTGCCAGCCTAGCGGGGGACCTCCAAGAGACCCAGTACTTC
few,TRBV4-3,TRBD1,TRBJ2-7,CASSLDRDEQYF,TGCGCCAGCAGCCTCGACAGGGACGAGCAGTACTTC
NA,TRBV7-9,TRBD1,TRBJ1-5,CASSPGGWSNQPQHF,TGTGCCAGCAGTCCAGGGGGCTGGAGCAATCAGCCCCAGCATTTT
few,TRBV5-6,NA,TRBJ2-7,CASRGQGREQYF,TGTGCCAGCAGGGGGCAGGGGCGTGAGCAGTACTTC
NA,TRBV27,NA,TRBJ1-2,CASSLSARDWGYGYTF,TGTGCCAGCAGTTTATCGGCCCGGGATTGGGGCTATGGCTACACCTTC